The TCR beta chain described here comes from a study of regulatory T cells in long-lasting Graves disease. General study findings and limits: Persistent Graves' patients showed less TCR diversity than newly diagnosed patients showed. Results may be inaccurate due to the small sample size.

This clonotype was recorded many times. Its antigen is unidentified. In building TCR beta libraries, iRepertoire HTBI primers were used together with Arm-PCR of CDR3 regions. TCRdb passed the multiplex PCR reads through MiXCR, listing each CDR3 protein once. Of 310,000 or so distinct CDR3 sequences detected, around 21% appear once; the ten largest clones hold roughly 50%. Trimming removed 0 bases from V and 7 bases from J, with 15 bases in between. The CDR3 is 15 residues long. Germline V gene sequence: CDR1 SEHNR, CDR2 FQNEAQ (reference sequence). Noted time point: persistent/refractory GD, antithyroid drugs over 5 years with positive TRAb. RNA extracted from PBMCs served as the sequencing template.

The starting material was peripheral blood mononuclear cells (PBMCs), obtained when the disease was refractory, from a patient treated with antithyroid drugs. The chain employs TRBV7-9 and TRBJ2-5; D may be TRBD1 (5 bases). The receptor was isolated from a female donor with Graves disease. CDR3 nucleotide sequence: TGTGCCAGCAGCTTAGCGGTCCAGGGTCGAGCGACCCAGTACTTC. The encoded protein is CASSLAVQGRATQYF.